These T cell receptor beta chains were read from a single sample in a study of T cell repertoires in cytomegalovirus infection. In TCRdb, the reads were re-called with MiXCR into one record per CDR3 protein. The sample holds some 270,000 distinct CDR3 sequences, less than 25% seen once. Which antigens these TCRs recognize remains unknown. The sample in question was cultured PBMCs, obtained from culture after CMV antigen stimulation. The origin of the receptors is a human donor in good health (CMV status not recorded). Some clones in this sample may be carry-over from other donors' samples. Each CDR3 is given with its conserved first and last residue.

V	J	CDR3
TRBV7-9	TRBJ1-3	CASSLSGTIYF
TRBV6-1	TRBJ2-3	CASRNGAERSTDTQYF
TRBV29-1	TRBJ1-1	CSVEEEAATEAFF
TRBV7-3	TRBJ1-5	CASSPEAGADQPQHF
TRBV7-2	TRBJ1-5	CASSWFGQGNQPQHF
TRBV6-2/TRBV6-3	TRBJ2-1	CASSYGERGNNEQFF
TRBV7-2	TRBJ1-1	CASSPEGSRNTEAFF
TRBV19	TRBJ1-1	CASSPGDRADPAFF
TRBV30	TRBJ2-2	CAWSRTRNTGELFF
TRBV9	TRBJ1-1	CASSVDRGMNTEAFF
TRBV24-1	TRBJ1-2	CATSGDRDGYTF
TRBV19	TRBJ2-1	CASSRTAGAYNEQFF
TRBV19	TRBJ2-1	CASSPLAEPYNEQFF
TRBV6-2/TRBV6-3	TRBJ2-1	CASSSPTSGRPYNEQFF
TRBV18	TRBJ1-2	CASSPPRDYYGYTF
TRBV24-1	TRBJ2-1	CATSGSGITQFF
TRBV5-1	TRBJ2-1	CASSLGPTSGNEQFF
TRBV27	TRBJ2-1	CASSRGYSDEQFF
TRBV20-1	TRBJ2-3	CSASGGRDTQYF
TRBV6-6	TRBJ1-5	CASSSLGGGQPQHF
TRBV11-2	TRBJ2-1	CASSSIGSEQFF
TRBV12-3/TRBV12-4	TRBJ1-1	CAIRGTQNTEAFF
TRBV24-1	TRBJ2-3	CATSPRRGYGDTQYF
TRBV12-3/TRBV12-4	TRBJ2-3	CASSFIGTSTDTQYF
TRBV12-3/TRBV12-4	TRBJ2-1	CASSLMGASYNEQFF
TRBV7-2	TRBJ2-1	CASSLRGYEQFF
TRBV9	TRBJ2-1	CASSPREGGNNEQFF
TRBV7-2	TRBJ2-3	CASLWGLAGSADTQYF
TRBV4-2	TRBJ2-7	CASSQEEGQGYYEQYF
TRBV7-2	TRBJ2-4	CASSLGLAGVPGGNIQYF
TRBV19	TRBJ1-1	CASSMRDTEAFF
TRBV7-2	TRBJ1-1	CASSFGRGQGLEAFF
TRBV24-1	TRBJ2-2	CATGHEVTGELFF
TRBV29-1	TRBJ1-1	CSVVLGSVMNTEAFF
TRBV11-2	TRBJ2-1	CASSLVLAGQGYEQFF
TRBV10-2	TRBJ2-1	CASSESTVIGLAAYNEQFF
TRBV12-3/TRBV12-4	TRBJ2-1	CASSLKQVRKLVPYNEQFF
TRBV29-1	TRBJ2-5	CSVPASGRAGETQYF
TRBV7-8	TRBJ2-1	CASSLFRSSYNEQFF
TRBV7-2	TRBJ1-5	CASSLVSNQPQHF
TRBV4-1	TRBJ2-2	CASSLSPGLNTGELFF
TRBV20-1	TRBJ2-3	CSARMHTDTQYF
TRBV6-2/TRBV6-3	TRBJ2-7	CASQTGDRAFHEQYF
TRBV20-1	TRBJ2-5	CSARVGLAGGETQYF
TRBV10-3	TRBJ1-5	CATSGGGQPQHF
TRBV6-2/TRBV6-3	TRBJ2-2	CASSFATNLNTGELFF
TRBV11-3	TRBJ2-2	CASSLVSPRDTGELFF
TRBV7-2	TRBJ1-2	CASTREGAGYTF